The clone carrying this T cell receptor (beta chain) was counted many times. The sample originates from a study of metastatic and nonmetastatic thyroid tumors. Study information: Thyroid patients, malignant and benign, had repertoires compared across blood and tumor or nodule tissue.

The V gene end was trimmed by 0 bases and the J gene end by 6 bases; junction bases not matched to a gene: 3. Germline CDR1 DFQATT, CDR2 SNEGSKA (reference sequence). CDR3 length: 14 amino acids. TCRdb reanalyzed the PCR reads via MiXCR. The repertoire holds about 15,000 clones, roughly a fifth seen once, with about 14% in the top ten. Every patient was untreated before thyroid surgery. The clonotype was recovered from a female donor with papillary thyroid cancer or a benign thyroid nodule (not recorded which). Some clones in this sample may be carry-over from other donors' samples. Sequences were obtained from blood. The V and J genes are TRBV20-1 and TRBJ2-7; TRBD1 agrees at 12 bases. CDR3 in DNA: TGCAGTGCTAGAGATTTGGGACAGGGGGCCGAGCAGTACTTC. Protein: CSARDLGQGAEQYF.